One sample yielded the 9 T cell receptor beta chains listed below, sequenced in a study of T cells after yellow fever vaccination. From the 5' RACE reads, TCRdb called clonotypes with MiXCR, one entry per CDR3 protein. This table holds some 400,000 distinct CDR3 sequences, 18% found once. Source: PBMCs, taken before the yellow fever booster vaccination. The origin of the receptors is a man between 18 and 29 years old who received the YFV17D yellow fever vaccine.

This rearrangement joins TRBV10-3 to TRBJ2-4, with a possible D match to TRBD1 (5 bases). CDR3 size: 13 residues. The V end was cut by 2 bases, the J end by 6 bases, with 8 bases between. CDR1 and CDR2 from the germline V gene are ENHRY and SYGVKD. CDR3 region: CAISESQGNIQYF. The DNA for the CDR3 is TGTGCCATCAGTGAGAGCCAGGGAAACATTCAGTACTTC.

This clonotype was seen more than once but under ten times. The rearrangement joins TRBV12-3 or TRBV12-4 to TRBJ2-6, with D tentatively TRBD2 (6 bases). The ends were cut back, 6 bases at V and 0 bases at J, with 12 bases in the middle. The CDR3 contains 16 residues. The DNA of the CDR3 is TGTGCCAGCAGCGGCGGAGGGGACTCTGGGGCCAACGTCCTGACTTTC. This encodes CASSGGGDSGANVLTF.

V gene TRBV4-1 combines with J gene TRBJ2-7, with TRBD1 matching over 9 bases. Germline V CDR1 and CDR2: MGHRA, YSYEKL. Trimming cost V 5 bases and J 4 bases; bases outside gene matches: 12. The CDR3 covers 16 residues. The CDR3 DNA reads TGCGCCAGCAGCTACCACCCCGGGACAGGGTTATACGAGCAGTACGTC. It encodes CASSYHPGTGLYEQYV.

This rearrangement joins TRBV18 to TRBJ2-1; 10 nucleotides agree with TRBD2. The CDR3 is 16 amino acids. The V and J ends lost 1 base and 6 bases, in that order; junction bases with no gene match: 6. Germline V gives CDR1 KGHSH, CDR2 LQKENI. The CDR3, as DNA: TGTGCCAGCTCACCACTTAGCGGGGGGCCCCTCAATGAGCAGTTCTTC. Its protein is CASSPLSGGPLNEQFF.

This clonotype was recorded a few times. This chain joins TRBV6-2 or TRBV6-3 and TRBJ1-2; unclear D gene. Trimming left V 6 bases short and J 5 bases short, with 19 bases between. The CDR3 is 15 amino acids. Germline V lookup: CDR1 MNHEY, CDR2 SVGEGT. The CDR3 nucleotides read TGTGCCAGCAGCCTCAACGCTATACCATTATATGGCTACACCTTC. This gives the protein CASSLNAIPLYGYTF.

For the CDR3, the DNA is TGTGCCAGCAGCTTATTAAGCGGGGCTGAGCAGTTCTTC. This gives the protein CASSLLSGAEQFF. The V call is TRBV7-3, the J call TRBJ2-1; 7 positions match TRBD2. The V and J ends lost 2 bases and 9 bases, in that order; junction bases with no gene match: 4. The CDR3 totals 13 residues. Germline values: CDR1 SGHTA, CDR2 FQGTGA. The complete variable domain, with remaining parts taken from reference TRBV7-3 and TRBJ2-1, reads GAGVSQTPSNKVTEKGKYVELRCDPISGHTALYWYRQSLGQGPEFLIYFQGTGAADDSGLPNDRFFAVRPEGSVSTLKIQRTERGDSAVYLCASSLLSGAEQFFGPGTRLTVL.

The V gene is TRBV11-2, the J gene TRBJ1-3; weak D call: TRBD1 (6 bases). CDR3 size: 17 residues. V shed 5 bases and J shed 1 base, with 18 bases lying between them. Germline V gene data show CDR1 as SGHAT and CDR2 as FQNNGV. CDR3 nucleotides: TGTGCCAGCAGCAGAGATAGAACCACAGGGTCTGGAAACACCATATATTTT. This encodes CASSRDRTTGSGNTIYF.

The rearrangement links TRBV6-2 or TRBV6-3 to TRBJ2-5; perhaps TRBD2 as D (5 bases). Germline lookup yields CDR1 MNHEY and CDR2 SVGEGT. V lost 2 bases, J lost 2 bases, and 9 bases lay in between. CDR3 length: 14 residues. The CDR3 DNA is TGTGCCAGCAGTTACCCCCGGGGACAAGAGACCCAGTACTTC. Protein product: CASSYPRGQETQYF.

This clonotype showed up just a few times. The chain links TRBV24-1 to TRBJ1-5; unclear D gene. With 5 bases removed from V and 7 bases from J, the gap between germline ends came to 8 bases. The germline V gene encodes CDR1 KGHDR and CDR2 SFDVKD. CDR3 size: 12 residues. The CDR3 DNA reads TGTGCCACCAGTGGTGGTAACCAGCCCCAGCATTTT. This gives the protein CATSGGNQPQHF.